This TCR beta chain was profiled in a study of T cells in Graves' hyperthyroidism and ophthalmopathy. Concerning this clonotype itself: No antigen is known for it.

Stable Graves' hyperthyroidism denoted no ophthalmopathy progression over 18 months. Amplification of TCR beta CDR3 regions was performed using RNA transcripts as template. The TCR CDR3 was amplified in a first-round RT-PCR using the HTBI primer set. MiXCR, applied by TCRdb to the multiplex PCR reads, yields one record per CDR3 protein. The sample yields around 340,000 distinct CDR3 sequences, about 20% seen once. Whole-study findings and limits: The blood repertoire included most of the expanded thyroid clonotypes above 0.001.

The CDR3 consists of 16 residues. V was pared by 0 bases and J by 0 bases, with 14 bases between. The germline gives CDR1 DFQATT, CDR2 SNEGSKA (reference sequence). The chain has TRBV20-1 and TRBJ1-2; D is possibly TRBD1 (5 bases). The TCR was taken from a woman between 45 and 60 years old with Graves' hyperthyroidism. Input material: blood. CDR3 DNA: TGCAGTGCTAGAGACCCGGCGGGGGAAACTAACTATGGCTACACCTTC. Protein: CSARDPAGETNYGYTF.